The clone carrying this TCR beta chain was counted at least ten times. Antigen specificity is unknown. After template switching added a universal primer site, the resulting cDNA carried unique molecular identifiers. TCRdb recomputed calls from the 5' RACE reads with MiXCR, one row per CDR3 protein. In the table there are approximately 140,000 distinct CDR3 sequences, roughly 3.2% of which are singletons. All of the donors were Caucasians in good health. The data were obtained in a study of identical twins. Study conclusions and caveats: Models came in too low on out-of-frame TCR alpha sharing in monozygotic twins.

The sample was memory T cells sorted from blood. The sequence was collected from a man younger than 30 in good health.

In nucleotides, the CDR3 is TGTGCCAGCAGTTTATACGGGAGGAACAATGAGCAGTTCTTC. Amino acid sequence: CASSLYGRNNEQFF. V and J are TRBV28 and TRBJ2-1, with 7 bases lining up with TRBD2. Trimming took 1 base from V and 5 from J; bases not matched to a gene: 2. The CDR3 contains 14 residues. Germline values: CDR1 MDHEN, CDR2 SYDVKM.